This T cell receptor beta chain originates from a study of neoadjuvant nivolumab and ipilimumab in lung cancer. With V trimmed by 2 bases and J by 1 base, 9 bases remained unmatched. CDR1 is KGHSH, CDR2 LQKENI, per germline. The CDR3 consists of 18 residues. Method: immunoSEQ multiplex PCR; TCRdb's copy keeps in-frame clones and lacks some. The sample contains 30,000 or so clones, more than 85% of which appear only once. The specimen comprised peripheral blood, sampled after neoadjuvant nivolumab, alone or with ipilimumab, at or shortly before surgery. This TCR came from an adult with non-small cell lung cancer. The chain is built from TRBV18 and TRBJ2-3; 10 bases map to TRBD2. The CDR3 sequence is CASSPTSGRAGGTDTQYF. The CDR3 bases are TGTGCCAGCTCACCAACGAGCGGGAGGGCCGGGGGCACAGATACGCAGTATTTT.